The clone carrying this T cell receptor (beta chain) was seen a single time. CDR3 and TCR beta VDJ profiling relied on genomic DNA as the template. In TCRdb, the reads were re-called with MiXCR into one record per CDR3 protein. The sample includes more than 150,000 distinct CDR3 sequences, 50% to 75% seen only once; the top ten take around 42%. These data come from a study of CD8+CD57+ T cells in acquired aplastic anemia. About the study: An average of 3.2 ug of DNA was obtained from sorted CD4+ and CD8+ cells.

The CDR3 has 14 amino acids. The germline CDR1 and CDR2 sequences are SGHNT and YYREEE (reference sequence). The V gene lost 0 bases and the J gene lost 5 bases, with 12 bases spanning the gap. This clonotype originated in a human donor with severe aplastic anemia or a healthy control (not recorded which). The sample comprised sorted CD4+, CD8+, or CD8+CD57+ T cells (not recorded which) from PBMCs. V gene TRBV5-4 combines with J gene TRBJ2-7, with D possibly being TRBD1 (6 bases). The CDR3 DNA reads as TGTGCCAGCAGCTTGGAGCAGGGGATCCACGAGCAGTACTTC. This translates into CASSLEQGIHEQYF.